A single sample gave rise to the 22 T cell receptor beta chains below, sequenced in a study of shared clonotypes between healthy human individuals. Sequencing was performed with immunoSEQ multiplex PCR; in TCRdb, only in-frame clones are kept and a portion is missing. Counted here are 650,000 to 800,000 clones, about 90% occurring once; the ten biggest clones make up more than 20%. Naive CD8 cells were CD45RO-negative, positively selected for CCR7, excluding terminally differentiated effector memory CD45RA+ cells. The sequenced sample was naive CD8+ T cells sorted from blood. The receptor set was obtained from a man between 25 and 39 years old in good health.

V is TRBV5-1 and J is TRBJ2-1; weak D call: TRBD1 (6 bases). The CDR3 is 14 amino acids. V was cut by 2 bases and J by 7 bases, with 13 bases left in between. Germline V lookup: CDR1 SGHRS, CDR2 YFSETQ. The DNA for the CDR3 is TGCGCCAGCAGCTTAAGGCAGGGGTGGAATGAGCAGTTCTTC. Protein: CASSLRQGWNEQFF.

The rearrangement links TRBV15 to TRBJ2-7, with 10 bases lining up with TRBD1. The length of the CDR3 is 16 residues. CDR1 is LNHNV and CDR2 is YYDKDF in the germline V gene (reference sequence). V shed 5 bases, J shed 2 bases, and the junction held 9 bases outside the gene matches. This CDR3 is CATSAEDRGRPYEQYF. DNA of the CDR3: TGTGCCACCAGCGCCGAAGACAGGGGGCGCCCCTACGAGCAGTACTTC. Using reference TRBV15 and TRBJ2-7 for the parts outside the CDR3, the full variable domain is DAMVIQNPRYQVTQFGKPVTLSCSQTLNHNVMYWYQQKSSQAPKLLFHYYDKDFNNEADTPDNFQSRRPNTSFCFLDIRSPGLGDTAMYLCATSAEDRGRPYEQYFGPGTRLTVT.

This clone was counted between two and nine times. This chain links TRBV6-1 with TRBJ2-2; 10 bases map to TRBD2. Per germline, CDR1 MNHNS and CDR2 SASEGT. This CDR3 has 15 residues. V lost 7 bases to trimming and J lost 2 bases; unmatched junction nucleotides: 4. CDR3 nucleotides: TGTGCCAGCACGGCTAGCGGGAGTAACACCGGGGAGCTGTTTTTT. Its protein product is CASTASGSNTGELFF.

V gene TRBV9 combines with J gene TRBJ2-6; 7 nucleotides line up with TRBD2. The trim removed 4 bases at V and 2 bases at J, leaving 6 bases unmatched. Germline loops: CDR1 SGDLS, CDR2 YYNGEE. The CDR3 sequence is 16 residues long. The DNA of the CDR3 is TGTGCCAGCAGCCCCCACGGGGGGACTGGGGCCAACGTCCTGACTTTC. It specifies CASSPHGGTGANVLTF.

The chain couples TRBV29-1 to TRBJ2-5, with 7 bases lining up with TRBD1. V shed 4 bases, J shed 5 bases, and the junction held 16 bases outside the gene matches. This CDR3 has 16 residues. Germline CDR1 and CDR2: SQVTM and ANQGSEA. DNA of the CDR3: TGCAGCGTTGGACGACAGGGAAGGAGCCTTGGGGAGACCCAGTACTTC. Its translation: CSVGRQGRSLGETQYF.

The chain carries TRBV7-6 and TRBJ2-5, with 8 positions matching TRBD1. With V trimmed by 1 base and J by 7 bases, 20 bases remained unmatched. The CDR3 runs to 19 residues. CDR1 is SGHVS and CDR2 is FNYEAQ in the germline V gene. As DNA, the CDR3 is TGTGCCAGCAGCTTAGTTCCGATGGAACGGGACAGGATGAGTGGGACCCAGTACTTC. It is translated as CASSLVPMERDRMSGTQYF.

For the CDR3, the DNA is TGTGCCACCAGCAAGGACCCCGGGACAGGGGCATACGAGCAGTACTTC. This encodes CATSKDPGTGAYEQYF. This chain connects TRBV15 to TRBJ2-7; 10 positions agree with TRBD1. Germline trimming cut 4 bases from V and 4 bases from J; bases unmatched to any gene: 10. CDR1 and CDR2 (germline): LNHNV, YYDKDF (reference sequence). CDR3 length: 16 amino acids.

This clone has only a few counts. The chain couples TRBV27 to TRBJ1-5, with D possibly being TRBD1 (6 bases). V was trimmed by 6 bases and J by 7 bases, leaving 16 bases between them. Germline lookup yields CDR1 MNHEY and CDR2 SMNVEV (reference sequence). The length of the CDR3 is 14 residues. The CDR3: CASSPNPQGQPQHF. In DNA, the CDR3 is TGTGCCAGCAGCCCGAACCCACAGGGACAGCCCCAGCATTTT.

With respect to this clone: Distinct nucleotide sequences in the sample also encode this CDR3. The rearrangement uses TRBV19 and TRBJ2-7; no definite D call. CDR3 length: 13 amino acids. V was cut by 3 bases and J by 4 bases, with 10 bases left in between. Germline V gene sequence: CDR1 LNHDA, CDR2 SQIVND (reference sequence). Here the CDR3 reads CASSIGISYEQYF. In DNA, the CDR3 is TGTGCCAGTAGTATCGGCATTTCGTACGAGCAGTACTTC.

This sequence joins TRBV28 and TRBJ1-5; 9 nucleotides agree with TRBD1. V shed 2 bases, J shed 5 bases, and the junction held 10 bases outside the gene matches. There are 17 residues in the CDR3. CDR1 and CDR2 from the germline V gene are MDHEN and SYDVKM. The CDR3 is CASSLPIRDRADQPQHF. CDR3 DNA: TGTGCCAGCAGTTTACCCATAAGGGACAGGGCGGATCAGCCCCAGCATTTT. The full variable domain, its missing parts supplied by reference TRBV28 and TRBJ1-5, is DVKVTQSSRYLVKRTGEKVFLECVQDMDHENMFWYRQDPGLGLRLIYFSYDVKMKEKGDIPEGYSVSREKKERFSLILESASTNQTSMYLCASSLPIRDRADQPQHFGDGTRLSIL.

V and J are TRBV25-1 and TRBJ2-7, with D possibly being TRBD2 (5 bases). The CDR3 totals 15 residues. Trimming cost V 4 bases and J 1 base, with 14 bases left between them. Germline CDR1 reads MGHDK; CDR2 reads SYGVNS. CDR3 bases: TGTGCCAGCAGTGGGTCCGAGGGCGAGTCCTACGAGCAGTACTTC. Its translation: CASSGSEGESYEQYF.

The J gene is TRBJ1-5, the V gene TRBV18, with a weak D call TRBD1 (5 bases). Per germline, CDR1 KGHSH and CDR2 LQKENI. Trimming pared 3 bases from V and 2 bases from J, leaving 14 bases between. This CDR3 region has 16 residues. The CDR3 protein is CASSPTTEIRNQPQHF. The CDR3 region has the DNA TGTGCCAGCTCACCCACGACAGAGATACGCAATCAGCCCCAGCATTTT.

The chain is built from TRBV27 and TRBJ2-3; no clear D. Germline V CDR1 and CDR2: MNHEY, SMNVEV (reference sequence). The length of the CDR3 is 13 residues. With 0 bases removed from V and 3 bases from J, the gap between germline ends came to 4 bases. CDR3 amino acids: CASSLSTTDTQYF. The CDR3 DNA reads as TGTGCCAGCAGTTTATCGACTACAGATACGCAGTATTTT.

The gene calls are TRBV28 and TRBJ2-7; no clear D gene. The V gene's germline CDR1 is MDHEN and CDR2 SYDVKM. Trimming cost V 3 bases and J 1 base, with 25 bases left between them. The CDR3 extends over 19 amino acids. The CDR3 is CASSFPTSPELVASYEQYF. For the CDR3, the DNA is TGTGCCAGCAGTTTTCCCACAAGTCCGGAGCTAGTGGCTTCCTACGAGCAGTACTTC.

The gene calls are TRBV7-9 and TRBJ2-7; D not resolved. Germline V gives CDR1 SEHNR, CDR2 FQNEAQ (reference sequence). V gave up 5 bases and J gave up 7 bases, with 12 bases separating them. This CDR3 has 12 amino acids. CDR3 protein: CASSLIVREQYF. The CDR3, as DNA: TGTGCCAGCAGCCTAATTGTACGGGAGCAGTACTTC.

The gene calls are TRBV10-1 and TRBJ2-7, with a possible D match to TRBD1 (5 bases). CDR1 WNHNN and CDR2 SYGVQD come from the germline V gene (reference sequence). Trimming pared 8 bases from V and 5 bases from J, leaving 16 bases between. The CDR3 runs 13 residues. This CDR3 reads CASCGAGCDEQYF. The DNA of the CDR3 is TGCGCCAGCTGTGGGGCAGGGTGCGACGAGCAGTACTTC.

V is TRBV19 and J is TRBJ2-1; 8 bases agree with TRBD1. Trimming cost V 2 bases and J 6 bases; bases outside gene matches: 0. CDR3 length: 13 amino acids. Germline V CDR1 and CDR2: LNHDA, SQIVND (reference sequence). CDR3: CASSITGGNEQFF. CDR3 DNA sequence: TGTGCCAGTAGTATAACAGGGGGCAATGAGCAGTTCTTC.

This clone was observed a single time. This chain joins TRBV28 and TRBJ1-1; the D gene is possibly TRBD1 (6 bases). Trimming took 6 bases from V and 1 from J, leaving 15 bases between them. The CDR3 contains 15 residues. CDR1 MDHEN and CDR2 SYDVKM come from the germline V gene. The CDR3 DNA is TGTGCCAGCAGGGAGCCCAGGGGCCAGAACACTGAAGCTTTCTTT. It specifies CASREPRGQNTEAFF.

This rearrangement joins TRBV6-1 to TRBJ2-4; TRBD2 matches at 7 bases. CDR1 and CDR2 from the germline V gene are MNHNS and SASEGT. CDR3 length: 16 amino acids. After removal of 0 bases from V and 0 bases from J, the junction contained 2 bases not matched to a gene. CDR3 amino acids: CASSEARGLAKNIQYF. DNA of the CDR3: TGTGCCAGCAGTGAAGCGCGGGGGTTAGCCAAAAACATTCAGTACTTC.

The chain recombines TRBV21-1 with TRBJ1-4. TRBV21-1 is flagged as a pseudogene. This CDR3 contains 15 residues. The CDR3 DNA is TGTGCCAGCAACCTGAGGGGGGGGCAATGTGAAAAACTGTTTTTT. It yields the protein CASNLRGGQCEKLFF.

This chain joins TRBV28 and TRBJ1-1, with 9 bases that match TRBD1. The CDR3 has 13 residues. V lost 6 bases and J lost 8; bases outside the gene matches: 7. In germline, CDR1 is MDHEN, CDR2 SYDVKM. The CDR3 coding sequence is TGTGCCAGCAGCCTAGACAGGGGGTGGGAAGCTTTCTTT. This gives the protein CASSLDRGWEAFF.

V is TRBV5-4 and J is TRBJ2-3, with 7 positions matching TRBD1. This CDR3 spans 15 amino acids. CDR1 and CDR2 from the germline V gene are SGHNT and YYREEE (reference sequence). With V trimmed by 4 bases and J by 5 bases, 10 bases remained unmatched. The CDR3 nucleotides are TGTGCCAGCAGCCCAGCAACAGGGGTGCGAGATACGCAGTATTTT. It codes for CASSPATGVRDTQYF.